The source of this TCR beta chain is a study of blood T cell repertoires in COVID-19. Study information: Samples representing acute and convalescent COVID-19 were sourced from the United States, Italy and Spain.

TCRdb's copy holds only in-frame clones and misses some; the assay was immunoSEQ multiplex PCR. There are about 230,000 clones in the sample; roughly 83% occur only once, and approximately 2.5% lies in the top ten. V was clipped by 0 bases and J by 7 bases, with 13 bases between them. From germline, CDR1 is LGHNA and CDR2 YSLEER. The CDR3 runs 15 residues. The V and J genes are TRBV4-3 and TRBJ1-5; tentative D call: TRBD1 (6 bases). This sequence was found in a woman aged 70 to 79 with active or convalescent COVID-19. Specimen: peripheral blood. The chain's CDR3 is CASSQESGAGQPQHF. CDR3 DNA: TGCGCCAGCAGCCAAGAATCAGGGGCGGGCCAGCCCCAGCATTTT.